The 25 T cell receptor beta chains reported below all come from one sample, sequenced in a study of metastatic and nonmetastatic thyroid tumors. Patients underwent thyroid surgery, and none had received any treatment before it. With MiXCR, TCRdb called clones anew from the PCR reads. Of 70,000 or so clones in the sample, 12% to 15% are singletons; the top ten hold approximately 7%. Source material: blood. These receptors all stem from a male donor with papillary thyroid cancer or a benign thyroid nodule (not recorded which). Some clones in this sample may be carry-over from other donors' samples.

This clone was recorded many times. The rearrangement joins TRBV19 to TRBJ1-2; tentative D call: TRBD1 (6 bases). Germline lookup yields CDR1 LNHDA and CDR2 SQIVND (reference sequence). This CDR3 is built from 13 residues. The V and J ends lost 8 bases and 7 bases respectively, with 17 bases between them. As DNA, the CDR3 is TGTGCCAGTGAAGAGACAGGCCAGGGTGGCTACACCTTC. The encoded protein is CASEETGQGGYTF. The full variable domain, completed using reference TRBV19 and TRBJ1-2, is DGGITQSPKYLFRKEGQNVTLSCEQNLNHDAMYWYRQDPGQGLRLIYYSQIVNDFQKGDIAEGYSVSREKKESFPLTVTSAQKNPTAFYLCASEETGQGGYTFGSGTRLTVV.

A remark on this clone: At one end the junction does not follow the germline gene, possibly because of a read error. The chain combines TRBV30 with TRBJ1-2; no firm D call. This CDR3 region has 13 residues. Germline V gene lookup returns CDR1 GTSNPN and CDR2 SVGIG (reference sequence). The CDR3 DNA reads as TGTGCCTGGATTACGGATCTCAACTATTGCTACACCTTC. It translates to CAWITDLNYCYTF.

This clone was picked up many times. This chain connects TRBV20-1 to TRBJ1-6, with 7 bases aligning to TRBD1. The V segment lost 0 bases and the J segment 10 bases; nucleotides outside the gene matches: 12. Germline-derived CDR1 and CDR2 are DFQATT and SNEGSKA (reference sequence). CDR3 length equals 16 residues. The CDR3 DNA is TGCAGTGCTAGAGATTTTGTACGACAGGGAAGCTCACCCCTCCACTTT. Protein product: CSARDFVRQGSSPLHF.

The chain combines TRBV6-1 with TRBJ1-2; 10 bases align to TRBD1. This CDR3 spans 15 amino acids. V shed 6 bases, J shed 5 bases, and the junction held 9 bases outside the gene matches. Germline assignment: CDR1 MNHNS and CDR2 SASEGT. CDR3: CASRSGTGAQYGYTF. In nucleotides, the CDR3 is TGTGCCAGCAGATCAGGGACAGGGGCCCAATATGGCTACACCTTC.

The chain couples TRBV4-1 to TRBJ2-5, with 8 bases that match TRBD1. There are 16 residues in the CDR3. Germline V gene data show CDR1 as MGHRA and CDR2 as YSYEKL. V lost 4 bases and J lost 9; bases outside the gene matches: 16. CDR3 sequence reads: CASSRYPGQEDGAQYF. CDR3 bases: TGCGCCAGCAGCCGATATCCGGGACAGGAAGATGGGGCCCAGTACTTC.

Many counts were recorded for this clone. The rearrangement joins TRBV7-9 to TRBJ2-3, with D maybe TRBD1 (5 bases). CDR1 and CDR2 (germline): SEHNR, FQNEAQ (reference sequence). V was cut by 5 bases and J by 0 bases, with 9 bases left in between. The CDR3 is 14 residues long. Here the CDR3 DNA reads TGTGCCAGCAGCGGGGCTCTTAGCACAGATACGCAGTATTTT. Amino acids: CASSGALSTDTQYF.

This clone was counted at least ten times. The CDR3 region has the DNA TGCAGCGCCCCTCAGGGGAGCTCCTACAATGAGCAGTTCTTC. It yields the protein CSAPQGSSYNEQFF. J is TRBJ2-1 and V is TRBV29-1; maybe TRBD1 (6 bases). The CDR3 loop spans 14 amino acids. Trimming left V 7 bases short and J 0 bases short, with 13 bases between. Germline lookup yields CDR1 SQVTM and CDR2 ANQGSEA.

The rearrangement links TRBV6-2 or TRBV6-3 to TRBJ2-1, with TRBD2 identical over 11 bases. The CDR3 length is 15 residues. After removal of 6 bases from V and 6 bases from J, the junction contained 7 bases not matched to a gene. Germline CDR1 MNHEY, CDR2 SVGEGT. The CDR3 here is CASRRTSGSANEQFF. The CDR3 DNA follows: TGTGCCAGCAGACGTACTAGCGGGAGTGCCAATGAGCAGTTCTTC.

Regarding this clone: A read error is possible here, since a much larger clone lies one base away. In the same sample, other DNA sequences code for this CDR3. V is TRBV9 and J is TRBJ2-2; TRBD1 is a possible D gene (5 bases). V was cut by 4 bases and J by 4 bases, with 17 bases left in between. Germline V gene data show CDR1 as SGDLS and CDR2 as YYNGEE. This CDR3 region has 16 residues. The chain's CDR3 is CASSQGPRGVTGELFF. Here the CDR3 DNA reads TGTGCCAGCAGCCAGGGCCCGAGAGGCGTCACCGGGGAGCTGTTTTTT.

This clone was found many times. The genes are TRBV5-1 and TRBJ2-1; the match to TRBD2 covers 7 bases. Germline CDR1 SGHRS, CDR2 YFSETQ. The ends lost 4 bases at V and 0 bases at J; junction bases unmatched: 4. There are 15 residues in the CDR3. The CDR3, as DNA: TGCGCCAGCAGCACCCGCGGGAGCTCCTACAATGAGCAGTTCTTC. This sequence encodes CASSTRGSSYNEQFF.

There are many counts of this clone. The chain joins TRBV6-1 to TRBJ1-5; TRBD1 matches at 8 bases. V was clipped by 7 bases and J by 6 bases; unmatched bases: 8. The CDR3 runs to 14 residues. From germline, CDR1 is MNHNS and CDR2 SASEGT. This CDR3 reads CASNSGQGGQPQHF. CDR3 nucleotides: TGTGCCAGCAATAGTGGACAGGGCGGTCAGCCCCAGCATTTT.

This clone was recorded at least ten times. This rearrangement joins TRBV5-1 to TRBJ2-3, with D unresolved. Germline CDR1 and CDR2: SGHRS and YFSETQ. Trimming stripped 0 bases from V and 2 bases from J, with 13 bases between. There are 16 residues in the CDR3. As DNA, the CDR3 is TGCGCCAGCAGCTTGGAGACCGGAGAGCTCACAGATACGCAGTATTTT. Protein product: CASSLETGELTDTQYF.

This clone was seen many times. The V gene is TRBV13, the J gene TRBJ2-5; D might be TRBD2 (6 bases). Germline V lookup: CDR1 PRHDT, CDR2 FYEKMQ (reference sequence). V shed 6 bases and J shed 2 bases, with 13 bases lying between them. The CDR3 runs to 14 residues. The CDR3 sequence: CASSGGTVQETQYF. The CDR3, as DNA: TGTGCCAGCAGTGGCGGGACCGTACAAGAGACCCAGTACTTC.

The V call is TRBV20-1, the J call TRBJ1-5; 8 bases agree with TRBD1. V shed 2 bases and J 6 bases; nucleotides not matched to a gene: 12. Germline-derived CDR1 and CDR2 are DFQATT and SNEGSKA (reference sequence). The CDR3 is 16 amino acids. CDR3 DNA sequence: TGCAGTGCTAGATCAACCTGGACAGGGAGCGCTCAGCCCCAGCATTTT. It specifies CSARSTWTGSAQPQHF.

This clone appeared many times. V gene TRBV20-1 combines with J gene TRBJ1-2; possible D gene TRBD1, 5 bases. There are 12 residues in the CDR3. The germline V gene has CDR1 DFQATT and CDR2 SNEGSKA (reference sequence). V lost 1 base and J 3 bases, leaving 6 bases between the germline ends. This chain's CDR3 is CSARGQYYGYTF. For the CDR3, the DNA is TGCAGTGCTAGAGGACAGTACTATGGCTACACCTTC.

About this clone itself: One junction end disagrees with the germline gene, perhaps due to a read error. J is TRBJ2-3 and V is TRBV10-1; 8 bases map to TRBD1. The CDR3 runs to 13 residues. Germline V CDR1 and CDR2: WNHNN, SYGVQD (reference sequence). Here the CDR3 reads CASGQGARDMQYF. CDR3 nucleotides: TGCGCCAGCGGACAGGGTGCACGAGATATGCAGTATTTT.

This clone has a count of ten or more. At the DNA level, this CDR3 is encoded by other sequences in the same sample as well. The rearrangement uses TRBV25-1 and TRBJ2-1; D is ambiguous. Trimming left V 3 bases short and J 4 bases short, with 1 base between. This CDR3 comprises 11 residues. Germline V lookup: CDR1 MGHDK, CDR2 SYGVNS. This CDR3 is CASSEYNEQFF. In DNA form, the CDR3 reads TGTGCCAGCAGTGAGTACAATGAGCAGTTCTTC.

This clone was counted at least ten times. J is TRBJ2-7 and V is TRBV11-2, with D perhaps being TRBD1 or TRBD2 (6 bases each). V was clipped by 6 bases and J by 0 bases, with 12 bases between them. The CDR3 has 14 amino acids. Germline assignment: CDR1 SGHAT and CDR2 FQNNGV. The CDR3 coding sequence is TGTGCCAGCAGGATAGGGGGGAGCTCCTACGAGCAGTACTTC. It encodes CASRIGGSSYEQYF. Complete variable domain (other parts from reference TRBV11-2 and TRBJ2-7): EAGVAQSPRYKIIEKRQSVAFWCNPISGHATLYWYQQILGQGPKLLIQFQNNGVVDDSQLPKDRFSAERLKGVDSTLKIQPAKLEDSAVYLCASRIGGSSYEQYFGPGTRLTVT.

This clone was recorded at least ten times. The chain carries TRBV20-1 and TRBJ2-1, with TRBD2 matching over 14 bases. From germline, CDR1 is DFQATT and CDR2 SNEGSKA (reference sequence). With V trimmed by 1 base and J by 4 bases, 6 bases remained unmatched. The CDR3 runs 17 residues. Here the CDR3 reads CSARGLAGGPTYNEQFF. CDR3 nucleotide sequence: TGCAGTGCTAGAGGACTAGCGGGAGGGCCTACATACAATGAGCAGTTCTTC.

Many counts were recorded for this clone. Other DNA sequences from this sample encode an identical CDR3 as well. The V gene is TRBV20-1, the J gene TRBJ2-5; maybe TRBD2 (5 bases). The CDR3 covers 12 residues. Germline assignment: CDR1 DFQATT and CDR2 SNEGSKA (reference sequence). Trimming cost V 7 bases and J 5 bases, with 14 bases left between them. Written as DNA, the CDR3 is TGCAGTGTCGCGACTACTTCGGAGACCCAGTACTTC. Its protein is CSVATTSETQYF.

The V and J genes are TRBV9 and TRBJ1-1; D remains unclear. Trimming cost V 0 bases and J 4 bases, with 4 bases left between them. CDR3 length equals 12 residues. Per the germline V gene, CDR1 is SGDLS and CDR2 is YYNGEE. This CDR3 reads CASSVGGTEAFF. For the CDR3, the DNA is TGTGCCAGCAGCGTAGGAGGCACTGAAGCTTTCTTT.

This clone was counted ten times or more. This chain connects TRBV6-2 or TRBV6-3 to TRBJ1-1; D may be TRBD1 (6 bases). Germline assignment: CDR1 MNHEY and CDR2 SVGEGT. The V gene lost 7 bases and the J gene lost 8 bases, with 20 bases spanning the gap. This CDR3 is 14 amino acids long. The CDR3 DNA follows: TGTGCCAGCAAAAACACAGGGATATTGACGGAAGCTTTCTTT. Its translation: CASKNTGILTEAFF.

This clone was seen repeatedly, ten times or more. The J gene is TRBJ1-6, the V gene TRBV4-1; D may be TRBD1 (5 bases). CDR1 MGHRA and CDR2 YSYEKL come from the germline V gene. The CDR3 consists of 15 residues. V gave up 2 bases and J gave up 4 bases, with 9 bases separating them. The CDR3 loop reads CASSQPGRYNSPLHF. The CDR3 coding sequence is TGCGCCAGCAGCCAACCGGGACGGTATAATTCACCCCTCCACTTT.

This clone has ten or more counts. The genes are TRBV6-2 or TRBV6-3 and TRBJ2-2, with 8 bases lining up with TRBD1. V was pared by 6 bases and J by 3 bases, with 6 bases of the junction left unmatched. The CDR3 runs 15 residues. CDR1 and CDR2 from the germline V gene are MNHEY and SVGEGT. The CDR3 bases are TGTGCCAGCAGCTCTGGACAGGGAGACACCGGGGAGCTGTTTTTT. Protein: CASSSGQGDTGELFF.

The chain combines TRBV2 with TRBJ2-5; the match to TRBD2 covers 7 bases. With 9 bases clipped from V and 6 bases from J, the junction kept 13 bases outside the gene matches. In germline, CDR1 is SNHLY, CDR2 FYNNEI. The CDR3 has 14 residues. CDR3 residues: CARRAGPEGKTQYF. In DNA form, the CDR3 reads TGTGCCAGAAGAGCGGGACCTGAGGGAAAGACCCAGTACTTC.